These 21 T cell receptor beta chains were all obtained from the same sample, sequenced in a study of cytomegalovirus exposure and HLA in healthy donors. This PCR relied on a set of 60 Vbeta primers and 13 Jbeta primers. TCRdb's copy holds only in-frame clones and misses some; the assay was immunoSEQ multiplex PCR. The table has more than 90,000 clones, more than 75% seen once; the top ten hold roughly 8.4%. Sequencing was done on a sample of PBMCs. The origin of the receptors is a human donor in good health.

The rearrangement uses TRBV5-1 and TRBJ2-5; D gene ambiguous. The V end was cut by 0 bases, the J end by 2 bases, with 11 bases between. This CDR3 has 15 amino acids. Germline V CDR1 and CDR2: SGHRS, YFSETQ. Written as DNA, the CDR3 is TGCGCCAGCAGCTTGGAGGCTGCGGTACAAGAGACCCAGTACTTC. Translating gives CASSLEAAVQETQYF.

Concerning this clone itself: This sample includes further DNA sequences coding for the same CDR3. This sequence joins TRBV6-5 and TRBJ1-1; no firm D call. V lost 2 bases and J 1 base, leaving 5 bases between the germline ends. The CDR3 extends over 13 amino acids. From germline, CDR1 is MNHEY and CDR2 SVGAGI. CDR3 bases: TGTGCCAGCAGTTACGCGGGGAACACTGAAGCTTTCTTT. Translating it yields CASSYAGNTEAFF.

The V call is TRBV30, the J call TRBJ1-1, with D tentatively TRBD1 (6 bases). The V end lost 5 bases, the J end lost 4 bases, and 14 bases lay between the germline ends. Germline CDR1 and CDR2: GTSNPN and SVGIG (reference sequence). This CDR3 is 13 amino acids long. The CDR3 protein is CAWGSGVGTEAFF. The CDR3 region has the DNA TGTGCCTGGGGATCAGGGGTTGGCACTGAAGCTTTCTTT. The complete variable domain, with remaining parts taken from reference TRBV30 and TRBJ1-1, reads SQTIHQWPATLVQPVGSPLSLECTVEGTSNPNLYWYRQAAGRGLQLLFYSVGIGQISSEVPQNLSASRPQDRQFILSSKKLLLSDSGFYLCAWGSGVGTEAFFGQGTRLTVV.

V is TRBV7-8 and J is TRBJ1-1; D is undetermined. The V end was cut by 5 bases, the J end by 0 bases, with 4 bases between. Per germline, CDR1 SGHVS and CDR2 FQNEAQ. The CDR3 has 12 amino acids. CDR3 residues: CASSPLNTEAFF. The CDR3 DNA is TGTGCCAGCAGCCCTTTGAACACTGAAGCTTTCTTT.

The rearrangement links TRBV4-2 to TRBJ1-1; no definite D call. Trimming took 0 bases from V and 1 from J, leaving 9 bases between them. This CDR3 has 15 residues. Germline values: CDR1 LGHNA, CDR2 YNFKEQ. The CDR3 DNA reads TGTGCCAGCAGCCAAGATTCTGCAGGGAACACTGAAGCTTTCTTT. Its protein product is CASSQDSAGNTEAFF.

As concerns this clone: At one end, the junction sequence differs from germline, possibly due to a read error. V and J are TRBV7-9 and TRBJ1-5; D might be TRBD1 (6 bases). CDR1 and CDR2 (germline): SEHNR, FQNEAQ (reference sequence). The CDR3 covers 18 residues. CDR3 sequence: CSSSFPLLQGLLNQPQHF. In DNA form, the CDR3 reads TGTTCCAGCAGCTTTCCTCTTTTACAGGGCCTACTCAATCAGCCCCAGCATTTT. Full variable domain (missing parts from reference TRBV7-9 and TRBJ1-5): DTGVSQNPRHKITKRGQNVTFRCDPISEHNRLYWYRQTLGQGPEFLTYFQNEAQLEKSRLLSDRFSAERPKGSFSTLEIQRTEQGDSAMYLCSSSFPLLQGLLNQPQHFGDGTRLSIL.

The chain carries TRBV19 and TRBJ2-3; 11 nucleotides match TRBD2. Trimming took 5 bases from V and 3 from J; bases not matched to a gene: 7. The CDR3 totals 16 residues. Germline V gene lookup returns CDR1 LNHDA and CDR2 SQIVND (reference sequence). The chain's CDR3 is CASSVFLAGGTDTQYF. The CDR3 nucleotides are TGTGCCAGTAGTGTCTTCCTAGCGGGAGGTACAGATACGCAGTATTTT.

The V and J genes are TRBV30 and TRBJ2-3, with unresolved D. This CDR3 is 15 amino acids long. The germline gives CDR1 GTSNPN, CDR2 SVGIG (reference sequence). The V gene lost 0 bases and the J gene lost 0 bases, with 10 bases spanning the gap. The CDR3 region is CAWSVPAISTDTQYF. In DNA, the CDR3 is TGTGCCTGGAGTGTGCCAGCGATTAGCACAGATACGCAGTATTTT.

The rearrangement uses TRBV18 and TRBJ2-2, with D unresolved. Germline assignment: CDR1 KGHSH and CDR2 LQKENI. This CDR3 spans 16 amino acids. V was cut by 3 bases and J by 5 bases, with 16 bases left in between. This chain's CDR3 is CASSPMAAPATGELFF. CDR3 DNA: TGTGCCAGCTCACCGATGGCGGCTCCGGCGACCGGGGAGCTGTTTTTT.

CDR3: CASSQRERGLYNEQFF. CDR3 DNA sequence: TGCGCCAGCAGCCAGAGGGAGCGGGGGCTCTACAATGAGCAGTTCTTC. V is TRBV5-1 and J is TRBJ2-1, with TRBD2 matching over 8 bases. Trimming at V came to 4 bases and at J to 3 bases, leaving 9 bases not matched to a gene. The CDR3 contains 16 residues. The germline CDR1 and CDR2 sequences are SGHRS and YFSETQ.

This clone was seen a few times. This chain connects TRBV6-1 to TRBJ1-1, with a weak D call TRBD1 (6 bases). Germline-derived CDR1 and CDR2 are MNHNS and SASEGT. V lost 6 bases and J lost 4, with 15 bases in between. The CDR3 contains 14 residues. This CDR3 reads CASRTGEVGTEAFF. CDR3 bases: TGTGCCAGCAGGACAGGTGAAGTCGGCACTGAAGCTTTCTTT.

The rearrangement joins TRBV19 to TRBJ1-1; D perhaps matches TRBD1 (5 bases). CDR1 is LNHDA and CDR2 is SQIVND in the germline V gene (reference sequence). Trimming removed 11 bases from V and 4 bases from J, with 14 bases in between. The CDR3 extends over 12 amino acids. Here the CDR3 reads CAAAGIGTEAFF. The CDR3 nucleotides read TGTGCCGCGGCAGGGATCGGCACTGAAGCTTTCTTT.

J is TRBJ2-3 and V is TRBV19, with TRBD1 matching 8 bases. CDR3 length: 15 amino acids. Germline V gives CDR1 LNHDA, CDR2 SQIVND (reference sequence). V dropped 4 bases and J dropped 2; count of bases not matched to a gene: 5. This CDR3 reads CASSRTGLPTDTQYF. The CDR3 DNA is TGTGCCAGTAGTAGGACAGGGCTTCCCACAGATACGCAGTATTTT. The complete variable domain, with remaining parts taken from reference TRBV19 and TRBJ2-3, reads DGGITQSPKYLFRKEGQNVTLSCEQNLNHDAMYWYRQDPGQGLRLIYYSQIVNDFQKGDIAEGYSVSREKKESFPLTVTSAQKNPTAFYLCASSRTGLPTDTQYFGPGTRLTVL.

The chain carries TRBV5-4 and TRBJ1-2, with TRBD1 as a possible D gene (5 bases). This CDR3 comprises 14 residues. Germline values: CDR1 SGHNT, CDR2 YYREEE (reference sequence). Trimming left V 4 bases short and J 4 bases short, with 14 bases between. The CDR3 here is CASSPGTESYGYTF. In DNA, the CDR3 is TGTGCCAGCAGCCCGGGGACTGAGAGCTATGGCTACACCTTC.

The rearrangement joins TRBV5-1 to TRBJ2-3, with 9 nucleotides matching TRBD1. The V gene end was trimmed by 0 bases and the J gene end by 2 bases; junction bases not matched to a gene: 7. In germline, CDR1 is SGHRS, CDR2 YFSETQ. This CDR3 contains 17 residues. As DNA, the CDR3 is TGCGCCAGCAGCTTGGACCAAACAGGGGGCCACACAGATACGCAGTATTTT. It is translated as CASSLDQTGGHTDTQYF.

This clone was seen a single time. The chain has TRBV6-1 and TRBJ1-1; unclear D gene. V lost 2 bases, J lost 9 bases, and 16 bases lay in between. From germline, CDR1 is MNHNS and CDR2 SASEGT. The CDR3 sequence is 14 residues long. The CDR3 nucleotides read TGTGCCAGCAGTGAAATAGCTACCGATTTTCAAGCTTTCTTT. It is translated as CASSEIATDFQAFF.

The rearrangement links TRBV5-1 to TRBJ2-1; 8 bases map to TRBD2. The V gene's germline CDR1 is SGHRS and CDR2 YFSETQ. J lost 13 bases, V lost 0 bases, and 15 bases had no gene match. CDR3 length: 16 amino acids. CDR3 amino acids: CASSLVLAGPLTGQFF. CDR3 DNA: TGCGCCAGCAGCTTGGTCCTAGCGGGCCCCCTTACGGGTCAGTTCTTC.

This clone turned up a few times. The J gene is TRBJ1-1, the V gene TRBV7-9, with TRBD1 identical over 8 bases. J lost 4 bases, V lost 5 bases, and 3 bases had no gene match. CDR1 and CDR2 from the germline V gene are SEHNR and FQNEAQ (reference sequence). This CDR3 contains 13 residues. For the CDR3, the DNA is TGTGCCAGCAGCACAGACAGGGGCACTGAAGCTTTCTTT. Its translation is CASSTDRGTEAFF.

This clone has more than one count but fewer than ten. This sequence joins TRBV6-6 and TRBJ2-2; a weak D match, TRBD1 (6 bases). The germline gives CDR1 MNHNY, CDR2 SVGAGI (reference sequence). Trimming removed 10 bases from V and 0 bases from J, with 15 bases in between. There are 15 residues in the CDR3. The CDR3 bases are TGTGCCACCGGATGGGGGCGGACGAACACCGGGGAGCTGTTTTTT. This gives the protein CATGWGRTNTGELFF.

This sequence joins TRBV4-1 and TRBJ2-1; D unclear. Germline V gene sequence: CDR1 MGHRA, CDR2 YSYEKL. The CDR3 covers 15 residues. The V and J ends lost 0 bases and 3 bases respectively, with 9 bases between them. The DNA of the CDR3 is TGCGCCAGCAGCCAAGAAAGCGACCTCTACAATGAGCAGTTCTTC. The encoded protein is CASSQESDLYNEQFF.

The genes are TRBV11-2 and TRBJ2-7, with a possible D match to TRBD1 (5 bases). The CDR3 runs 12 residues. Looked up from germline, CDR1 is SGHAT and CDR2 is FQNNGV. V was shortened by 3 bases and J by 3 bases, with 6 bases between the two germline ends. The chain's CDR3 is CASSFDSYEQYF. DNA for the CDR3: TGTGCCAGCAGCTTCGACAGCTACGAGCAGTACTTC.